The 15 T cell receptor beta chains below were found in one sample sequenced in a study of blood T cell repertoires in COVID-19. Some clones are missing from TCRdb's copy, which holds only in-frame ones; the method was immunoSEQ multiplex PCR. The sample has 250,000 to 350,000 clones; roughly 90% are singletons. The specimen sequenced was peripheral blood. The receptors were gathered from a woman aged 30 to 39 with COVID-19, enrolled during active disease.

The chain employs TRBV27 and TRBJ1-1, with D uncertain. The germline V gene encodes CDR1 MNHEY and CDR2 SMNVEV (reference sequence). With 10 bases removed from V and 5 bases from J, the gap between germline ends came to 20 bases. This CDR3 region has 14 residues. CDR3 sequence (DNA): TGTGCCACCGCCTTAAGATCGAGGTATACTGAAGCTTTCTTT. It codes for CATALRSRYTEAFF.

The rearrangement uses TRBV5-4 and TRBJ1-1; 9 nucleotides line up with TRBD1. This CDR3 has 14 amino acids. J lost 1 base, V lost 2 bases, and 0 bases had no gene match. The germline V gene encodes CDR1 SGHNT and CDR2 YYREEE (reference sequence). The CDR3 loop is CASSLQGANTEAFF. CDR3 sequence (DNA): TGTGCCAGCAGCTTACAGGGGGCGAACACTGAAGCTTTCTTT.

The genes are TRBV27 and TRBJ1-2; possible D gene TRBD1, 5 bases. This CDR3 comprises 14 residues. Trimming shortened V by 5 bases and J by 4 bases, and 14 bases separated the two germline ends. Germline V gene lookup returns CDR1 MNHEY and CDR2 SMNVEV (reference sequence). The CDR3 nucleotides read TGTGCCAGCAGTCCCCTCGGGAGGGGCTATGGCTACACCTTC. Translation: CASSPLGRGYGYTF.

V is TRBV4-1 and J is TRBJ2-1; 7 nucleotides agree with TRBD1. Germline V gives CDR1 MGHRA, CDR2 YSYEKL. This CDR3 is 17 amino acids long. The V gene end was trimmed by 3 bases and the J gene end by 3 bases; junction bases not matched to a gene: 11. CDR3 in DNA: TGCGCCAGCAGCCAGCCACGACAGGGTCTGAGCTACAATGAGCAGTTCTTC. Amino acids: CASSQPRQGLSYNEQFF.

The CDR3 bases are TGTGCCACCGCGGACAGGGAGGCCTATAATTCACCCCTCCACTTT. It is translated as CATADREAYNSPLHF. J is TRBJ1-6 and V is TRBV6-5; 8 positions match TRBD1. The V segment lost 10 bases and the J segment 2 bases; nucleotides outside the gene matches: 7. The CDR3 consists of 15 residues. Germline-derived CDR1 and CDR2 are MNHEY and SVGAGI.

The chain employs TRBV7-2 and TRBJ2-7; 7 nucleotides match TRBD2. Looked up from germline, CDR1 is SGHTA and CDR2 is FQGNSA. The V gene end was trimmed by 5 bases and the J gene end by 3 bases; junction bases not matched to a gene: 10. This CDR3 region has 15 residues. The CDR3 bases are TGTGCCAGCAGCCCACGGGCGGGAGTAGGCTACGAGCAGTACTTC. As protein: CASSPRAGVGYEQYF.

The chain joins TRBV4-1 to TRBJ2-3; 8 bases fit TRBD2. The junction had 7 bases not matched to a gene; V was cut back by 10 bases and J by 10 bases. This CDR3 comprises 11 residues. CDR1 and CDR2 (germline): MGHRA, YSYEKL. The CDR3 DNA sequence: TGCGCCACCTCCGGGGGGGGCCCGCAGTATTTT. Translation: CATSGGGPQYF.

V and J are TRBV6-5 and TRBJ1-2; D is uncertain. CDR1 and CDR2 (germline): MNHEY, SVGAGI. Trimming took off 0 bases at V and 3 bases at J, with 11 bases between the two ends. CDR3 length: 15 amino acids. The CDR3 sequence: CASSYSGESYYGYTF. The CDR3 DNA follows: TGTGCCAGCAGTTACTCCGGGGAATCTTACTATGGCTACACCTTC.

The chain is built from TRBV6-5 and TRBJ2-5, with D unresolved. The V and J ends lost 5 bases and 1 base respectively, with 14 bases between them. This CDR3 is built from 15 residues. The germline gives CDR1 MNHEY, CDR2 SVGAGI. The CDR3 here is CASSPSWQSQETQYF. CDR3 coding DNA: TGTGCCAGCAGTCCCTCTTGGCAGTCCCAAGAGACCCAGTACTTC.

The CDR3 spells CASRSRGSADSPLHF. CDR3 nucleotide sequence: TGTGCCAGCAGATCCAGGGGTTCTGCGGATTCACCCCTCCACTTT. The gene calls are TRBV6-5 and TRBJ1-6, with D maybe TRBD1 (6 bases). V lost 6 bases and J lost 8, with 17 bases in between. CDR1 is MNHEY, CDR2 SVGAGI, per germline. This CDR3 has 15 residues.

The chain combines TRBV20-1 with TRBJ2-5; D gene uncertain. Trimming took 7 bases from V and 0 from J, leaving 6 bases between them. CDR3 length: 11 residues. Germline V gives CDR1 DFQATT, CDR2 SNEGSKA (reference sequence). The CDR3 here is CSGRNQETQYF. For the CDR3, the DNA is TGCAGTGGGCGGAACCAAGAGACCCAGTACTTC.

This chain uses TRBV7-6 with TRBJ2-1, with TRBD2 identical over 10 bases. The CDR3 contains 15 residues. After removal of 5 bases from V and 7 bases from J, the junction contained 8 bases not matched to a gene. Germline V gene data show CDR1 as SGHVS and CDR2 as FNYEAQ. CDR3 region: CASSPGVAGGNEQFF. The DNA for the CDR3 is TGTGCCAGCAGCCCCGGAGTAGCGGGAGGAAATGAGCAGTTCTTC.

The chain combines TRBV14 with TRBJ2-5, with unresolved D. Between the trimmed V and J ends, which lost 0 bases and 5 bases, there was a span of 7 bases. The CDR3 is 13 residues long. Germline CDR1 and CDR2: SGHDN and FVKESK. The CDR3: CASSQESRETQYF. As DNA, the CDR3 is TGTGCCAGCAGCCAAGAGTCGCGGGAGACCCAGTACTTC.

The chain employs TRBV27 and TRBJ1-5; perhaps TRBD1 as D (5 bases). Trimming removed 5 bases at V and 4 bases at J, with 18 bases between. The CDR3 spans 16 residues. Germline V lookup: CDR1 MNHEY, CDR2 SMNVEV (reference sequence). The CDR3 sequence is CASSLGTGRSNQPQHF. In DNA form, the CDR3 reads TGTGCCAGCAGTCTAGGGACGGGGAGGTCAAATCAGCCCCAGCATTTT.

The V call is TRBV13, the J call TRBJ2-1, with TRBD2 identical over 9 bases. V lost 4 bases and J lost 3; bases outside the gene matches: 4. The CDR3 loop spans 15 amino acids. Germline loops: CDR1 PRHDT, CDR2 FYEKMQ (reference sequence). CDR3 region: CASSSGLADYNEQFF. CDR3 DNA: TGTGCCAGCAGCTCGGGACTAGCAGACTACAATGAGCAGTTCTTC.